A selection of T cell receptor beta chains follows, all from one sample in a study of tumor-infiltrating lymphocytes in glioblastoma multiforme. TCRdb passed the multiplex PCR reads through MiXCR, listing each CDR3 protein once. The sample consists of 12,000 to 15,000 distinct CDR3 sequences, around 70% of them appearing once. The sequenced sample was brain tumor tissue. Receptors were obtained from a male donor with glioblastoma. The CDR3 runs from the conserved cysteine through the conserved F or W. The D gene is left open where the match is weak. Clone size appears in some rows only: once, few, many, or a class for an expanded clone.

d_call j_call clone_size v_call cdr3_nt cdr3_aa
TRBD2 TRBJ2-5 NA TRBV11-2 TGTGCCAGCAGCTTAGGGCTAGCGGGGTTCCAAGAGACCCAGTACTTC CASSLGLAGFQETQYF
NA TRBJ2-5 NA TRBV20-1 TGCAGTGCTTGGGGTCAAGGGGACCAAGAGACCCAGTACTTC CSAWGQGDQETQYF
NA TRBJ2-2 NA TRBV29-1 TGCAGCGCCCCGACAGCGAACGCCGGAGAGCTGTTTTTT CSAPTANAGELFF
NA TRBJ2-3 NA TRBV4-1 TGCGCCAGCAGCCAAGACCCCGTTAGCACAGATACTCAGTATTTT CASSQDPVSTDTQYF
NA TRBJ2-7 NA TRBV20-1 TGCAGTGCTAGAGATGACCAGGGGAGTATCGACGAGCAGTACTTC CSARDDQGSIDEQYF
TRBD1 TRBJ1-6 NA TRBV20-1 TGCAGTGTTCACGGACAGGTCTATAATTCACCCGTCCACTTT CSVHGQVYNSPVHF
NA TRBJ2-1 NA TRBV6-1 TGTGCCAGCAGCCTAAGCCTTTCTGACCAGTTCTTC CASSLSLSDQFF
TRBD1 TRBJ1-4 many TRBV2 TGTGCCAGCAGCCCCGGGACAGCAACTAATGAAAAACTGTTTTTT CASSPGTATNEKLFF
NA TRBJ2-3 NA TRBV11-2 TGTGTCAGCAGCTTAGATCCTGCAGACACTAGCACAGATACGCAGTATTTT CVSSLDPADTSTDTQYF
TRBD1 TRBJ2-7 many TRBV7-3 TGTGCCAGCAGCTTGTGGTGGAGACAGGGGAGAGACGAGCAGTACTTC CASSLWWRQGRDEQYF
NA TRBJ2-5 NA TRBV6-5 TGTGCCAGCAGCACTGATGGGAGTGAGGTGGAGACCCAGTACTTC CASSTDGSEVETQYF
TRBD1 TRBJ1-1 medium-sized TRBV30 TGTGCCTGGTTTCCCGGGACAGGGGGCACTGAAGCTTTCTTT CAWFPGTGGTEAFF
TRBD2 TRBJ2-1 NA TRBV5-1 TGCGCCAGCAGGCGGACTAGCGGGAGGGTAGACGATGAGCAGTTCTTC CASRRTSGRVDDEQFF
TRBD1 TRBJ1-2 NA TRBV29-1 TGCAGCGTTGATCGGGACAGGAGTCCAGGGGCCGGTGGCTACACCTTC CSVDRDRSPGAGGYTF
NA TRBJ2-7 NA TRBV11-2 TGTGCCAGCAGCCCACTCACAGGCTCCTACGAGCAGTACTTC CASSPLTGSYEQYF
NA TRBJ1-6 NA TRBV29-1 TGCAGCGTCGCCAGGGGCGGAGAATCACCCCTCCACTTT CSVARGGESPLHF
NA TRBJ1-3 many TRBV28 TGTGCCAGCAGTCCCTGGGGCACGGGATTACTGGGCGCGGGAAACACCATATATTTT CASSPWGTGLLGAGNTIYF
NA TRBJ2-1 NA TRBV29-1 TGCAGCATTGAACCCCCTTCTAGGAGCTCCTACAATGAGCGGTTCTTC CSIEPPSRSSYNERFF
TRBD2 TRBJ2-3 NA TRBV6-2/TRBV6-3 TGTGCCAGCAGTTACTCTGGAGCGGGGATACGCACAGATACGCAGTATTTT CASSYSGAGIRTDTQYF
NA TRBJ2-5 medium-sized TRBV10-2 TGCGCCAGCCGTACGGGAGACGAGACCCAGTACTTC CASRTGDETQYF
TRBD1 TRBJ1-5 NA TRBV12-5 TGTGCTACTGGTCAACAGGGGGATACGCAGCATTTT CATGQQGDTQHF
NA TRBJ2-3 few TRBV20-1 TGCAGTACTAGAGACCTTTTACAGGGTGGCCCGGGAGATACGCAGTATTTT CSTRDLLQGGPGDTQYF
NA TRBJ1-1 few TRBV11-1 TGTGCCAGCAGCTTTGACGGGGGAACCATACGGAACACTGAAGCTTTCTTT CASSFDGGTIRNTEAFF
NA TRBJ1-1 few TRBV12-3/TRBV12-4 TGTGCCAGCAGTTTGAGCAGGGGAAGTGAAGTTCTCTTT CASSLSRGSEVLF
NA TRBJ2-1 NA TRBV10-3 TGTGCCATCAGCAAACGGGTATCTGGTAGTGGTGAGCAGTTCTTC CAISKRVSGSGEQFF
TRBD2 TRBJ2-3 many TRBV11-2 TGTGCCAGCAGCTTATTCCCCAGCGGGGGGGCGTCAGATACGCAGTATTTT CASSLFPSGGASDTQYF
NA TRBJ1-1 few TRBV12-3/TRBV12-4 TGTGCCAGCAGTGTTTTGGGGGTCGGCGCTGAAGCTTTCTTT CASSVLGVGAEAFF
TRBD1 TRBJ2-5 NA TRBV11-2 TGTGCCAGCACTTCGACCACCGACAGGGCGTTTTTGATTGAGACCCAGTACTTC CASTSTTDRAFLIETQYF
NA TRBJ1-1 NA TRBV7-9 TGTGCCAGCAGCCCAAGACACTTACCGAGCATTGAAGCTTTCTTC CASSPRHLPSIEAFF
NA TRBJ2-1 few TRBV12-3/TRBV12-4 TGTGCCAGCAGTTCGTACAATGAGCAGTTCTTC CASSSYNEQFF
TRBD2 TRBJ2-2 NA TRBV6-6 TGTGCCAGCAGTTACTCGATACTAACTAGCGGGGTCACCGGGGAGCTGTCTTTT CASSYSILTSGVTGELSF
TRBD2 TRBJ2-1 NA TRBV20-1 TGTGGTGCTAGTAGGCGGGAGTCAGGCAATGAGCCGTTCTTC CGASRRESGNEPFF
NA TRBJ2-3 NA TRBV6-5 TGTGCCAGCAGTTCCCTAATTTGCGGAAGCACAGATATGCAGTATTTT CASSSLICGSTDMQYF
NA TRBJ2-5 NA TRBV2 TGTGCCAGCAACTCCTGGGCGAAGATCCAAGAGACCCAGTACTTC CASNSWAKIQETQYF
NA TRBJ2-2 NA TRBV29-1 TGCAGCGTTGAGGATCTCTTTGGAGGGGCGCCGTTCACCGGGGATCTGTTTTTT CSVEDLFGGAPFTGDLFF
NA TRBJ1-5 medium-sized TRBV20-1 TGCAGTGCTAGAGGACAGACAGGTTCTAAGCCCCAGCATTTT CSARGQTGSKPQHF
TRBD1 TRBJ1-2 NA TRBV12-3/TRBV12-4 TGTGCCAGCAGTCTGATGCCAGGGACAGGGGGCGCTTATGGCTACACCTTC CASSLMPGTGGAYGYTF
TRBD1 TRBJ2-1 NA TRBV11-2 TGTGCCAGCAGCTGGGACAGGACTGTCTACAATGAGCAGTTCTTC CASSWDRTVYNEQFF
TRBD2 TRBJ2-3 NA TRBV4-2 TGTGCCAGCAGCCAATTTGGCGGGAGGGCGCGAAGCACAGATACGCAGTATTTT CASSQFGGRARSTDTQYF
TRBD2 TRBJ2-3 few TRBV11-2 TGTGCCAGCAGCCCGGGGACTAGCGGGAGGTCGGATACGCAGTATTTT CASSPGTSGRSDTQYF
TRBD1 TRBJ2-7 medium-sized TRBV10-3 TGTGCCCTCGGGACAGGGTGGGAGCAGTACTTC CALGTGWEQYF
NA TRBJ2-6 NA TRBV6-6 TGTGCCAGCAACCCCTCTGGGGCCAACGTCCTGACTTTC CASNPSGANVLTF